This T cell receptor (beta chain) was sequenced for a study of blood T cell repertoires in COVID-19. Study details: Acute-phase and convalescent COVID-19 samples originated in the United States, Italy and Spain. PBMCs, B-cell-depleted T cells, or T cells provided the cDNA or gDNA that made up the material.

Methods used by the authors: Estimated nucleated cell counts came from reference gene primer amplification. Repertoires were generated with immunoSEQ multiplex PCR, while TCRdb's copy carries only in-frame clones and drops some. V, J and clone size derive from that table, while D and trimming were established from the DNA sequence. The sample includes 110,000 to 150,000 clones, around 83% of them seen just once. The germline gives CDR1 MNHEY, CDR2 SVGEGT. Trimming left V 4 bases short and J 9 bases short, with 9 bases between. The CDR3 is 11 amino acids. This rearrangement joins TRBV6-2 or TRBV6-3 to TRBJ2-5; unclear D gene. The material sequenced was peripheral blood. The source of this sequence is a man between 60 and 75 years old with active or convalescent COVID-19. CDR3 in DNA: TGTGCCAGCAGTTCTCCTAGTTCCCAGTACTTC. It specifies CASSSPSSQYF.